Described below is a single TCR beta chain sequence and its context. Its matching antigen is unknown. The data were taken from a study of CD8 T cells in Susac syndrome. Study-level background: The sequenced Susac syndrome patients included six who had clinically active disease and about 8 who were in remission. Study-wide results and caveats: In its TCR sequencing and HLA analysis, the study acknowledged that the number of individuals was relatively small. CD4+ T cell repertoires in Susac syndrome lacked clonal expansion.

Negative isolation yielded the CD8+ and CD4+ T cells, while FACS enriched the TEMRA cells. Germline lookup yields CDR1 SGHNT and CDR2 YYREEE (reference sequence). This CDR3 has 15 amino acids. V gave up 4 bases and J gave up 1 base, with 12 bases separating them. Random hexamers primed reverse transcription of about 0.5 to 1 ug RNA. One entry per CDR3 protein results from TCRdb running MiXCR on the immunoSEQ multiplex PCR reads. The profile covers 160,000 or so distinct CDR3 sequences, with 85% to 95% appearing a single time and roughly 0.12% taken by the ten largest. The TCR originated in a human donor with Susac syndrome. The chain recombines TRBV5-4 with TRBJ1-5, with D possibly matching TRBD1 (5 bases). The source material was CD4+ T cells from PBMCs. The CDR3 here is CASSTGGMSNQPQHF. For the CDR3, the DNA is TGTGCCAGCAGCACTGGGGGGATGAGCAATCAGCCCCAGCATTTT. Together with reference TRBV5-4 and TRBJ1-5, the CDR3 gives the full variable domain: ETGVTQSPTHLIKTRGQQVTLRCSSQSGHNTVSWYQQALGQGPQFIFQYYREEENGRGNFPPRFSGLQFPNYSSELNVNALELDDSALYLCASSTGGMSNQPQHFGDGTRLSIL.